This entry lists 24 T cell receptor beta chains sequenced from one sample in a study of shared clonotypes between healthy human individuals. Only in-frame clones appear in the TCRdb table, and some are missing; sequencing was by immunoSEQ multiplex PCR. The sample holds about 2.4 million clones, 93% seen once. The material sequenced was naive CD4+ T cells from PBMCs. Subset of the sample: CD45RA+ positively selected. These receptors originate from a young man in good health. Some clones in this sample may be carry-over from other donors' samples.

The chain carries TRBV27 and TRBJ2-1; the match to TRBD2 covers 11 bases. The CDR3 contains 15 residues. CDR1 is MNHEY, CDR2 SMNVEV, per germline (reference sequence). Losses at the gene ends were 3 bases for V and 7 bases for J; bases not matched to a gene: 5. The chain's CDR3 is CASSFPGLAENEQFF. For the CDR3, the DNA is TGTGCCAGCAGTTTCCCGGGACTAGCGGAAAATGAGCAGTTCTTC.

V and J are TRBV7-2 and TRBJ2-3; D remains ambiguous. This CDR3 spans 13 amino acids. Trimming shortened V by 5 bases and J by 4 bases, and 10 bases separated the two germline ends. CDR1 and CDR2 (germline): SGHTA, FQGNSA. CDR3: CASSGVPSDTQYF. The CDR3 DNA reads as TGTGCCAGCAGCGGGGTGCCGTCAGATACGCAGTATTTT.

The chain employs TRBV20-1 and TRBJ2-1, with D tentatively TRBD1 (8 bases). The CDR3 sequence is 11 residues long. V lost 6 bases and J lost 10, with 13 bases in between. Germline V gene lookup returns CDR1 DFQATT and CDR2 SNEGSKA (reference sequence). CDR3 DNA: TGCAGTGCAACAGGGGGGGGCGAGCAGTTCTTC. Protein sequence: CSATGGGEQFF.

This clone appeared a single time. The chain combines TRBV4-3 with TRBJ2-5, with 7 bases fitting TRBD2. The CDR3 extends over 13 amino acids. The trim removed 4 bases at V and 7 bases at J, leaving 6 bases unmatched. Germline V CDR1 and CDR2: LGHNA, YSLEER. CDR3 residues: CASSPYPGGTQYF. The DNA of the CDR3 is TGCGCCAGCAGCCCCTACCCGGGGGGGACCCAGTACTTC.

This chain uses TRBV5-1 with TRBJ1-3; 8 bases agree with TRBD1. The ends lost 4 bases at V and 3 bases at J; junction bases unmatched: 3. Per the germline V gene, CDR1 is SGHRS and CDR2 is YFSETQ. The CDR3 is made up of 14 amino acids. CDR3 protein: CASSQDRDGNTIYF. As DNA, the CDR3 is TGCGCCAGCAGCCAGGACAGGGATGGAAACACCATATATTTT. The full variable domain, completed using reference TRBV5-1 and TRBJ1-3, is KAGVTQTPRYLIKTRGQQVTLSCSPISGHRSVSWYQQTPGQGLQFLFEYFSETQRNKGNFPGRFSGRQFSNSRSEMNVSTLELGDSALYLCASSQDRDGNTIYFGEGSWLTVV.

The chain couples TRBV5-1 to TRBJ2-5; D is unresolved. The CDR3 covers 16 residues. Germline lookup yields CDR1 SGHRS and CDR2 YFSETQ. V dropped 3 bases and J dropped 5 bases, with 20 bases sitting between them. The CDR3 coding sequence is TGCGCCAGCAGCTCCTACCCCGACACCCTGGGGGAGACCCAGTACTTC. Protein sequence: CASSSYPDTLGETQYF.

V gene TRBV4-1 combines with J gene TRBJ2-7, with TRBD1 as a possible D gene (5 bases). V lost 0 bases to trimming and J lost 5 bases, with 17 bases between them. The CDR3 is made up of 16 amino acids. Germline V gene lookup returns CDR1 MGHRA and CDR2 YSYEKL. The CDR3 DNA sequence: TGCGCCAGCAGCCAAGAGGTGCGGTTACCGACAGACGAGCAGTACTTC. Amino acid sequence: CASSQEVRLPTDEQYF.

The J gene is TRBJ2-5, the V gene TRBV18; 8 bases are shared with TRBD1. Germline-derived CDR1 and CDR2 are KGHSH and LQKENI. Trimming removed 6 bases from V and 7 bases from J; junction bases left unmatched: 10. This CDR3 is 14 amino acids long. CDR3 in amino acids: CASSAQGAVGTQYF. CDR3 DNA sequence: TGTGCCAGCTCCGCTCAGGGGGCAGTCGGGACCCAGTACTTC.

This clone appeared once. V gene TRBV5-1 combines with J gene TRBJ2-7, with D tentatively TRBD2 (5 bases). The CDR3 is 16 residues long. The V end lost 0 bases, the J end lost 4 bases, and 17 bases lay between the germline ends. Germline loops: CDR1 SGHRS, CDR2 YFSETQ. The CDR3 DNA reads TGCGCCAGCAGCTTGGCCGTTAGGGCGGGCGATTACGAGCAGTACTTC. Its protein product is CASSLAVRAGDYEQYF.

The chain is built from TRBV6-6 and TRBJ2-7; 9 bases line up with TRBD2. Germline CDR1 is MNHNY and CDR2 is SVGAGI (reference sequence). The CDR3 contains 14 residues. With 6 bases clipped from V and 5 bases from J, the junction kept 8 bases outside the gene matches. The DNA of the CDR3 is TGTGCCAGCAGCGAGGGGACTAGCTACGACGAGCAGTACTTC. Its protein product is CASSEGTSYDEQYF.

The genes are TRBV15 and TRBJ1-1; D is possibly TRBD1 (6 bases). Trimming cost V 0 bases and J 11 bases, with 10 bases left between them. Germline V CDR1 and CDR2: LNHNV, YYDKDF (reference sequence). The CDR3 is 12 residues long. The CDR3 DNA follows: TGTGCCACCAGCAGAGATCAGGGGCGCGCTTTCTTT. This encodes CATSRDQGRAFF.

V gene TRBV9 combines with J gene TRBJ2-1, with 9 positions matching TRBD2. The germline V gene encodes CDR1 SGDLS and CDR2 YYNGEE. The ends lost 1 base at V and 6 bases at J; junction bases unmatched: 11. The CDR3 sequence is 17 residues long. The CDR3 DNA follows: TGTGCCAGCAGCGTACAAATCGGGACTAGCAGGGGCAATGAGCAGTTCTTC. This translates into CASSVQIGTSRGNEQFF.

The V call is TRBV7-3, the J call TRBJ2-7, with D perhaps matching TRBD2 (6 bases). Germline assignment: CDR1 SGHTA and CDR2 FQGTGA. The CDR3 has 14 amino acids. V lost 1 base and J lost 6, with 13 bases in between. The CDR3 protein is CASSLRRDGPEQYF. DNA for the CDR3: TGTGCCAGCAGCTTAAGGAGGGACGGGCCCGAGCAGTACTTC.

With regard to this clone: The same CDR3 arises from other DNA sequences in this sample as well. The V call is TRBV5-1, the J call TRBJ2-7; D gene ambiguous. The V end lost 2 bases, the J end lost 2 bases, and 5 bases lay between the germline ends. Germline loops: CDR1 SGHRS, CDR2 YFSETQ. The CDR3 spans 12 residues. The CDR3: CASSLPAYEQYF. CDR3 bases: TGCGCCAGCAGCTTACCGGCCTACGAGCAGTACTTC.

The V and J genes are TRBV19 and TRBJ2-3; D possibly corresponds to TRBD1 (6 bases). The CDR3 runs 16 residues. The ends were cut back, 1 base at V and 1 base at J, with 12 bases in the middle. The germline V gene encodes CDR1 LNHDA and CDR2 SQIVND (reference sequence). The CDR3 region is CASSIGYRDRTDTQYF. CDR3 in DNA: TGTGCCAGTAGTATAGGGTACAGGGACCGCACAGATACGCAGTATTTT.

V and J are TRBV19 and TRBJ2-3; 7 bases are a match to TRBD2. J lost 4 bases, V lost 6 bases, and 10 bases had no gene match. The germline gives CDR1 LNHDA, CDR2 SQIVND (reference sequence). This CDR3 region has 15 residues. In nucleotides, the CDR3 is TGTGCCAGTAGATCGGCGGGGGTAGGGCCAGATACGCAGTATTTT. This sequence encodes CASRSAGVGPDTQYF.

This chain links TRBV14 with TRBJ2-7; D unclear. The CDR3 is 13 residues long. Trimming removed 2 bases at V and 6 bases at J, with 11 bases between. Germline V gene sequence: CDR1 SGHDN, CDR2 FVKESK. The CDR3 here is CASSQQYTGEQYF. The CDR3 DNA reads as TGTGCCAGCAGCCAACAGTACACGGGCGAGCAGTACTTC.

This clone was seen only once. This rearrangement joins TRBV2 to TRBJ2-3, with TRBD2 identical over 10 bases. The CDR3 totals 15 residues. The germline gives CDR1 SNHLY, CDR2 FYNNEI. V shed 8 bases and J 0 bases; nucleotides not matched to a gene: 5. This CDR3 reads CASSSSGRSTDTQYF. In DNA, the CDR3 is TGTGCCAGCTCCTCTAGCGGGAGAAGCACAGATACGCAGTATTTT. Full variable domain (rest looked up from reference TRBV2 and TRBJ2-3): EPEVTQTPSHQVTQMGQEVILRCVPISNHLYFYWYRQILGQKVEFLVSFYNNEISEKSEIFDDQFSVERPDGSNFTLKIRSTKLEDSAMYFCASSSSGRSTDTQYFGPGTRLTVL.

Worth noting for this clone: Other nucleotide sequences from this sample produce the same CDR3. The chain joins TRBV18 to TRBJ2-5; possible D gene TRBD2, 5 bases. V dropped 3 bases and J dropped 2 bases, with 10 bases sitting between them. This CDR3 is 14 amino acids long. In germline, CDR1 is KGHSH, CDR2 LQKENI. Here the CDR3 DNA reads TGTGCCAGCTCACCCGGACGGGAACAAGAGACCCAGTACTTC. Its translation is CASSPGREQETQYF.

CDR3 sequence reads: CASSSYWTGGDGYTF. The CDR3 DNA is TGTGCCAGCAGCTCATACTGGACAGGGGGCGATGGCTACACCTTC. The gene calls are TRBV7-9 and TRBJ1-2; 11 positions agree with TRBD1. CDR1 is SEHNR and CDR2 is FQNEAQ in the germline V gene (reference sequence). V dropped 4 bases and J dropped 6; count of bases not matched to a gene: 7. CDR3 length equals 15 residues.

The V and J genes are TRBV5-5 and TRBJ1-1; 12 positions match TRBD1. Germline CDR1 and CDR2: SGHKS and YYEKEE (reference sequence). After removal of 3 bases from V and 4 bases from J, the junction contained 7 bases not matched to a gene. The CDR3 contains 16 residues. CDR3 in DNA: TGTGCCAGCAGCTATGGGACAGGGGGCTTCGGCACTGAAGCTTTCTTT. Its translation: CASSYGTGGFGTEAFF.

This clone has only one observation. The chain carries TRBV28 and TRBJ1-1; TRBD1 might be the D (6 bases). V was clipped by 2 bases and J by 5 bases, with 12 bases between them. The CDR3 has 14 residues. Germline-derived CDR1 and CDR2 are MDHEN and SYDVKM. CDR3 sequence (DNA): TGTGCCAGCAGTTTAGAATACAGGGCGACTGAAGCTTTCTTT. Protein product: CASSLEYRATEAFF.

This chain uses TRBV7-2 with TRBJ2-2; D remains unclear. The CDR3 runs 14 residues. V lost 5 bases and J 6 bases, leaving 13 bases between the germline ends. Germline lookup yields CDR1 SGHTA and CDR2 FQGNSA. The CDR3 protein is CASSRIGPPGELFF. DNA of the CDR3: TGTGCCAGCAGCCGAATCGGACCCCCCGGGGAGCTGTTTTTT.

The rearrangement uses TRBV7-3 and TRBJ2-1, with 7 bases matching TRBD1. This CDR3 has 14 amino acids. Germline V gene lookup returns CDR1 SGHTA and CDR2 FQGTGA. V was pared by 5 bases and J by 5 bases, with 6 bases of the junction left unmatched. The chain's CDR3 is CASSEGAGNNEQFF. The CDR3 region has the DNA TGTGCCAGCAGCGAGGGGGCAGGAAACAATGAGCAGTTCTTC.